This T cell receptor beta chain was sequenced in a study of blood T cell repertoires in COVID-19. About the research overall: Whether acute or convalescent, the COVID-19 samples came from the United States, Italy and Spain. From T cells, B-cell-depleted T cells, or PBMCs came the material, which was cDNA or gDNA.

Authors' processing steps: From reference gene primer amplification, estimates of nucleated cell counts were derived. The repertoire was sequenced with immunoSEQ multiplex PCR; TCRdb's copy has only in-frame clones and lacks some. V, J and clone size are taken as reported in that table, and D and trimming were inferred from the DNA itself. The sample holds some 76,000 clones, more than 80% seen once. Germline CDR1 reads SGHTA; CDR2 reads FQGNSA. This CDR3 has 13 amino acids. Trimming removed 6 bases from V and 6 bases from J, with 14 bases in between. The clonotype originates from an older woman with acute or convalescent COVID-19. The source material was peripheral blood. The chain couples TRBV7-2 to TRBJ1-2; no reliable D call. The CDR3 nucleotides are TGTGCCAGCAGTAGAAACAGTTTAGATGGCTACACCTTC. Translated: CASSRNSLDGYTF.